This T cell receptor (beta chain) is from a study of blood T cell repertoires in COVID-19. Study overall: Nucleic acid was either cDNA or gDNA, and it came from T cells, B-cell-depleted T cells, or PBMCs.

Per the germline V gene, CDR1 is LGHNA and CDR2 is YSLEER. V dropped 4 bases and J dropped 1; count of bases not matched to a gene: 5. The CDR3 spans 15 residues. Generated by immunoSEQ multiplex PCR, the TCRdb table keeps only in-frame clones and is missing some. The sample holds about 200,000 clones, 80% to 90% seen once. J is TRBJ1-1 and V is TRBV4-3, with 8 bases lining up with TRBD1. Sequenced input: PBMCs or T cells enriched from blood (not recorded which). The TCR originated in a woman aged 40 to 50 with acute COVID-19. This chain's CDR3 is CASSLSGQGNTEAFF. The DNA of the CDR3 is TGCGCCAGCAGCCTCTCTGGACAGGGGAACACTGAAGCTTTCTTT.